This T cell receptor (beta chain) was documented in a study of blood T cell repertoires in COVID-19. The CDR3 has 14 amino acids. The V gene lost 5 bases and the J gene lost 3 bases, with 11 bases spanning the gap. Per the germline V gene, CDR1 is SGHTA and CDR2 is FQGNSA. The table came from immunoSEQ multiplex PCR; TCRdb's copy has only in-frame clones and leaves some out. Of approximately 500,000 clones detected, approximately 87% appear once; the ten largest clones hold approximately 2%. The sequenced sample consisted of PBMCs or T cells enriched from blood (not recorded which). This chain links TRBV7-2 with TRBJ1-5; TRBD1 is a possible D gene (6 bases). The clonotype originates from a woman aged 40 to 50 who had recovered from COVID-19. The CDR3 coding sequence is TGTGCCAGCAGCCAACAGGGATTCAATCAGCCCCAGCATTTT. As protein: CASSQQGFNQPQHF.